This T cell receptor beta chain was captured by sequencing in a study of blood T cell repertoires in COVID-19. Study as a whole: The United States, Italy and Spain supplied acute and convalescent COVID-19 samples. T cells, B-cell-depleted T cells, or PBMCs provided the cDNA or gDNA that served as material.

The CDR3 is 16 amino acids. With V trimmed by 0 bases and J by 1 base, 6 bases remained unmatched. Germline V CDR1 and CDR2: SGHRS, YFSETQ. In the authors' workflow: Reference gene primers were amplified, and this amplification served to estimate nucleated cell counts. Generated by immunoSEQ multiplex PCR, the TCRdb table keeps only in-frame clones and is missing some. Clone size and V and J calls were adopted from that table, with D and trimming inferred from the DNA. This table holds 100,000 to 120,000 clones, 80% to 90% found once. Sequenced: peripheral blood. The chain has TRBV5-1 and TRBJ2-5; TRBD2 aligns across 7 bases. This clonotype was obtained from a human donor in a cohort sampled during active COVID-19. CDR3 nucleotide sequence: TGCGCCAGCAGCTTGGCCGGAGCGGGGTTCCAAGAGACCCAGTACTTC. Translating it yields CASSLAGAGFQETQYF.